This T cell receptor (beta chain) originates from a study of Graves' ophthalmopathy and Graves' hyperthyroidism. The authors used Ficoll-Paque density gradient centrifugation to separate PBMCs. The input was approximately 10 ml of fresh peripheral blood. The sequenced template was RNA, covering the TCR beta CDR3 region. HTBI primers served in a first-round RT-PCR, which a second-round multiplex PCR followed. TCRdb re-called the multiplex PCR reads with MiXCR, one entry per CDR3 protein. The repertoire holds approximately 480,000 distinct CDR3 sequences, with around 14% as singletons. In this sample, this clonotype turned up many times. This CDR3 is built from 11 residues. Trimming removed 1 base at V and 4 bases at J, with 1 base between.

The sequence was collected from a woman aged 30 to 39 with Graves' ophthalmopathy. Sequences were obtained from blood. The rearrangement joins TRBV12-3 or TRBV12-4 to TRBJ1-2; D uncertain. The CDR3 is CASSLGYGYTF. As DNA, the CDR3 is TGTGCCAGCAGTTTAGGCTATGGCTACACCTTC.